A single T cell receptor beta chain is shown here with its context. Repertoires were generated with immunoSEQ multiplex PCR, while TCRdb's copy carries only in-frame clones and drops some. The sample holds tens of thousands of clones, 95% seen once. The data were taken from a study of control samples from healthy donors and cancer patients. With 4 bases removed from V and 1 base from J, the gap between germline ends came to 11 bases. This CDR3 is built from 14 residues. Per the germline V gene, CDR1 is SGHRS and CDR2 is YFSETQ. The sequence came from a man aged 25-40 years in good health. Input material: blood. V usage is TRBV5-1 and J usage is TRBJ1-1, with D perhaps matching TRBD1 (6 bases). CDR3 DNA sequence: TGCGCCAGCAGCACCTTGACAGGGAACACTGAAGCTTTCTTT. The encoded protein is CASSTLTGNTEAFF.